What follows describes a single T cell receptor (beta chain). The antigen is undetermined. Assay used: immunoSEQ multiplex PCR; TCRdb lists only in-frame clones, some missing. The data hold a few hundred thousand clones, with approximately 87% observed a single time. These data belong to a study of Ad26.COV2.S vaccination and SARS-CoV-2 variants. Study information: As a participant in COV1001, the donor was in the Ad26.COV2.S trial arm. The study's findings and limits: Spike-specific TCR breadth in vaccine recipients exceeded that seen in placebo recipients. Spike-specific responses of CD8+ and CD4+ T cells were reported to display substantial breadth after vaccination.

Noted treatment: approximately 18 received Ad26.COV2.S at low or high dose, single or two shots; several received placebo; per-sample allocation not given. The investigators took samples on day 63 after the first vaccine or placebo injection. An adult of 18-55 years in Boston served as donor. Trimming at V came to 2 bases and at J to 4 bases, leaving 6 bases not matched to a gene. Germline V lookup: CDR1 KGHSH, CDR2 LQKENI. The length of the CDR3 is 15 residues. The receptor was derived from a person between 18 and 60 years old who received the Ad26.COV2.S COVID-19 vaccine or a placebo. The V and J genes are TRBV18 and TRBJ2-5; 8 nucleotides agree with TRBD2. The specimen comprised peripheral blood, sampled in a trial of Ad26.COV2.S vaccine versus placebo. The CDR3 loop is CASSPGYGGAETQYF. CDR3 coding DNA: TGTGCCAGCTCACCAGGATACGGGGGGGCAGAGACCCAGTACTTC.